The 29 T cell receptor beta chains presented below share a single source sample, sequenced in a study of shared clonotypes between healthy human individuals. Here immunoSEQ multiplex PCR was the method, and the copy in TCRdb shows in-frame clones only, minus some. Among around 700,000 clones listed, about two thirds were seen once. Sequences were obtained from memory CD4+ T cells sorted from blood. As for subset: CD45RA-negative fraction. Every receptor here comes from a woman in her twenties or thirties in good health.

The chain uses TRBV30 and TRBJ1-6; no reliable D call. The CDR3 totals 17 residues. With 2 bases removed from V and 0 bases from J, the gap between germline ends came to 14 bases. Germline V gene lookup returns CDR1 GTSNPN and CDR2 SVGIG (reference sequence). As DNA, the CDR3 is TGTGCCTGGAGTAGAGGGCCCCAAGGCTCCTATAATTCACCCCTCCACTTT. Its protein is CAWSRGPQGSYNSPLHF.

The chain has TRBV6-6 and TRBJ1-5, with 10 positions matching TRBD1. The CDR3 loop spans 14 amino acids. V dropped 10 bases and J dropped 4; count of bases not matched to a gene: 7. The germline V gene encodes CDR1 MNHNY and CDR2 SVGAGI (reference sequence). The CDR3, as DNA: TGTGCCACTAAAGGGACAGGGGTTAATCAGCCCCAGCATTTT. Translated: CATKGTGVNQPQHF.

This clone turned up a few times. The chain recombines TRBV18 with TRBJ1-4; the match to TRBD1 covers 7 bases. The CDR3 runs to 16 residues. The germline CDR1 and CDR2 sequences are KGHSH and LQKENI. Trimming at V came to 4 bases and at J to 1 base, leaving 6 bases not matched to a gene. The CDR3 coding sequence is TGTGCCAGCTCACAAAGACAGGGCGGAACTAATGAAAAACTGTTTTTT. Its translation: CASSQRQGGTNEKLFF. Full variable domain (remainder filled in from reference TRBV18 and TRBJ1-4): NAGVMQNPRHLVRRRGQEARLRCSPMKGHSHVYWYRQLPEEGLKFMVYLQKENIIDESGMPKERFSAEFPKEGPSILRIQQVVRGDSAAYFCASSQRQGGTNEKLFFGSGTQLSVL.

The chain employs TRBV2 and TRBJ1-2, with D possibly being TRBD1 (6 bases). V dropped 11 bases and J dropped 6 bases, with 16 bases sitting between them. The CDR3 contains 12 residues. Germline V gene lookup returns CDR1 SNHLY and CDR2 FYNNEI. The CDR3 sequence: CAGTQGRDGYTF. The CDR3 DNA reads TGTGCCGGGACACAGGGTCGGGATGGCTACACCTTC. Full variable domain (rest looked up from reference TRBV2 and TRBJ1-2): EPEVTQTPSHQVTQMGQEVILRCVPISNHLYFYWYRQILGQKVEFLVSFYNNEISEKSEIFDDQFSVERPDGSNFTLKIRSTKLEDSAMYFCAGTQGRDGYTFGSGTRLTVV.

The CDR3 region is CASSLGGLVLEQFF. The CDR3, as DNA: TGTGCCAGCAGCTTAGGGGGACTAGTTTTGGAGCAGTTCTTC. The chain has TRBV11-2 and TRBJ2-1, with 8 bases fitting TRBD2. The CDR3 extends over 14 amino acids. Per germline, CDR1 SGHAT and CDR2 FQNNGV. Unmatched junction bases numbered 6, after V lost 1 base and J lost 10 bases.

The chain carries TRBV7-2 and TRBJ2-1; 15 positions match TRBD2. V shed 6 bases and J 0 bases; nucleotides not matched to a gene: 3. The CDR3 spans 17 residues. Germline-derived CDR1 and CDR2 are SGHTA and FQGNSA. CDR3 protein: CASRRTSGRASYNEQFF. As DNA, the CDR3 is TGTGCCAGCAGACGGACTAGCGGGAGGGCCTCCTACAATGAGCAGTTCTTC. The variable domain in full, with the rest retrieved from reference TRBV7-2 and TRBJ2-1, is GAGVSQSPSNKVTEKGKDVELRCDPISGHTALYWYRQSLGQGLEFLIYFQGNSAPDKSGLPSDRFSAERTGGSVSTLTIQRTQQEDSAVYLCASRRTSGRASYNEQFFGPGTRLTVL.

This clone was observed a single time. This chain links TRBV6-5 with TRBJ2-3; possibly TRBD1 or TRBD2 for D (5 bases each). Trimming left V 7 bases short and J 5 bases short, with 16 bases between. Germline V lookup: CDR1 MNHEY, CDR2 SVGAGI. The CDR3 contains 14 residues. The CDR3 reads CASTPLGVEDTQYF. CDR3 DNA sequence: TGTGCCAGCACCCCACTGGGGGTTGAAGATACGCAGTATTTT.

V is TRBV30 and J is TRBJ1-1, with no clear D. The germline V and J ends were trimmed by 0 bases and 1 base, with 9 bases remaining between them. The CDR3 length is 14 residues. Germline CDR1 GTSNPN, CDR2 SVGIG (reference sequence). The CDR3 sequence: CAWSVPGTNTEAFF. In nucleotides, the CDR3 is TGTGCCTGGAGTGTCCCCGGAACGAACACTGAAGCTTTCTTT.

The chain carries TRBV2 and TRBJ1-4; D gene unclear. In germline, CDR1 is SNHLY, CDR2 FYNNEI. This CDR3 spans 11 amino acids. V lost 6 bases and J 10 bases, leaving 9 bases between the germline ends. The CDR3 nucleotides read TGTGCCAGCAGGGCAGGCGGAAAACTGTTTTTT. This encodes CASRAGGKLFF.

The chain is built from TRBV6-1 and TRBJ1-5, with 8 bases lining up with TRBD1. The CDR3 loop spans 15 amino acids. CDR1 is MNHNS and CDR2 is SASEGT in the germline V gene. V was pared by 8 bases and J by 6 bases, with 12 bases of the junction left unmatched. The CDR3 is CASRGSTGGRQPQHF. CDR3 bases: TGTGCCAGCCGGGGCTCAACAGGGGGTCGTCAGCCCCAGCATTTT.

This chain joins TRBV9 and TRBJ1-5, with unresolved D. This CDR3 has 11 residues. The germline V gene encodes CDR1 SGDLS and CDR2 YYNGEE. The germline V and J ends were trimmed by 8 bases and 7 bases, with 10 bases remaining between them. The CDR3 loop is CASGGWQPQHF. The CDR3 DNA follows: TGTGCCAGTGGTGGGTGGCAGCCCCAGCATTTT.

CDR3 protein: CASTVHEQFF. CDR3 nucleotide sequence: TGTGCCAGCACGGTCCATGAGCAGTTCTTC. V and J are TRBV7-6 and TRBJ2-1; D unclear. Germline CDR1 SGHVS, CDR2 FNYEAQ. The CDR3 runs to 10 residues. V lost 7 bases, J lost 8 bases, and 6 bases lay in between.

The chain is built from TRBV7-2 and TRBJ2-7, with 8 positions matching TRBD2. The CDR3 loop spans 13 amino acids. The J segment lost 6 bases and the V segment lost 5 bases, leaving 6 bases of the junction unmatched. Looked up from germline, CDR1 is SGHTA and CDR2 is FQGNSA. The CDR3 region is CASSLTGGVEQYF. The CDR3 nucleotides read TGTGCCAGCAGCCTCACCGGGGGGGTCGAGCAGTACTTC.

This chain links TRBV19 with TRBJ2-3; either TRBD1 or TRBD2 may supply D (5 bases each). The V end was cut by 9 bases, the J end by 2 bases, with 21 bases between. Germline V gene lookup returns CDR1 LNHDA and CDR2 SQIVND (reference sequence). The CDR3 has 16 amino acids. The DNA of the CDR3 is TGTGCCAGCGAATACCGGGACCCCGCTCACACAGATACGCAGTATTTT. Amino acid sequence: CASEYRDPAHTDTQYF.

This clone was observed once. The chain combines TRBV5-1 with TRBJ1-1, with a weak D call TRBD1 (6 bases). V lost 3 bases, J lost 0 bases, and 12 bases lay in between. The CDR3 covers 15 residues. In germline, CDR1 is SGHRS, CDR2 YFSETQ. The CDR3 DNA reads as TGCGCCAGCAGCTCACGACAGGACTTGAACACTGAAGCTTTCTTT. This translates into CASSSRQDLNTEAFF.

This clone has a handful of counts. V and J are TRBV5-1 and TRBJ2-7; 8 bases fit TRBD2. Germline V gives CDR1 SGHRS, CDR2 YFSETQ. This CDR3 region has 14 residues. Trimming took 6 bases from V and 0 from J; bases not matched to a gene: 5. The CDR3 loop reads CASTPGGSSYEQYF. The DNA for the CDR3 is TGCGCCAGCACCCCGGGGGGGAGCTCCTACGAGCAGTACTTC.

The chain is built from TRBV30 and TRBJ2-3, with 8 bases aligning to TRBD2. J gave up 0 bases and V 3 bases, and 5 bases lay outside the gene matches. The CDR3 totals 15 residues. Germline V gene data show CDR1 as GTSNPN and CDR2 as SVGIG (reference sequence). CDR3 amino acids: CAWRGSGASTDTQYF. DNA of the CDR3: TGTGCCTGGAGGGGTAGCGGGGCTAGCACAGATACGCAGTATTTT. The full variable domain, its missing parts supplied by reference TRBV30 and TRBJ2-3, is SQTIHQWPATLVQPVGSPLSLECTVEGTSNPNLYWYRQAAGRGLQLLFYSVGIGQISSEVPQNLSASRPQDRQFILSSKKLLLSDSGFYLCAWRGSGASTDTQYFGPGTRLTVL.

J is TRBJ2-3 and V is TRBV4-2, with D tentatively TRBD2 (6 bases). Germline-derived CDR1 and CDR2 are LGHNA and YNFKEQ. V dropped 1 base and J dropped 2 bases, with 16 bases sitting between them. CDR3 length: 17 residues. The CDR3 here is CASSQAATSNPTDTQYF. In nucleotides, the CDR3 is TGTGCCAGCAGCCAAGCCGCCACTAGCAACCCCACAGATACGCAGTATTTT.

This clone turned up a few times. The gene calls are TRBV19 and TRBJ1-5, with D hard to call. V was pared by 5 bases and J by 7 bases, with 15 bases between. Germline CDR1 LNHDA, CDR2 SQIVND (reference sequence). The CDR3 extends over 14 amino acids. The CDR3 DNA reads TGTGCCAGTAGTCCTTGGGAGTACAGACAGCCCCAGCATTTT. Its protein is CASSPWEYRQPQHF.

V is TRBV7-9 and J is TRBJ2-5, with 7 positions matching TRBD1. The germline V gene encodes CDR1 SEHNR and CDR2 FQNEAQ (reference sequence). The J segment lost 2 bases and the V segment lost 5 bases, leaving 5 bases of the junction unmatched. The CDR3 spans 14 residues. CDR3 sequence (DNA): TGTGCCAGCAGCCTACAGACAGGGCAAGAGACCCAGTACTTC. It encodes CASSLQTGQETQYF.

Here the CDR3 reads CASSPGHEGYQPQHF. CDR3 nucleotides: TGCGCCAGCAGCCCCGGACACGAGGGCTATCAGCCCCAGCATTTT. This chain joins TRBV5-1 and TRBJ1-5; D possibly corresponds to TRBD1 (5 bases). Trimming shortened V by 4 bases and J by 5 bases, and 16 bases separated the two germline ends. The CDR3 covers 15 residues. Per the germline V gene, CDR1 is SGHRS and CDR2 is YFSETQ.

This clone is a singleton in its sample. V usage is TRBV6-6 and J usage is TRBJ2-7; 11 bases are a match to TRBD2. This CDR3 has 15 residues. Germline trimming cut 0 bases from V and 4 bases from J; bases unmatched to any gene: 2. Germline lookup yields CDR1 MNHNY and CDR2 SVGAGI (reference sequence). The CDR3 sequence: CASSYSASGRYEQYF. The CDR3 DNA reads as TGTGCCAGCAGTTACTCGGCTAGCGGGAGGTACGAGCAGTACTTC.

The chain carries TRBV28 and TRBJ1-2; D is possibly TRBD1 (6 bases). Germline CDR1 is MDHEN and CDR2 is SYDVKM. The CDR3 sequence is 16 residues long. V was pared by 2 bases and J by 4 bases, with 17 bases between. DNA for the CDR3: TGTGCCAGCAGTTTAGCGGGGGGCAGGGGTGCCTATGGCTACACCTTC. This codes for CASSLAGGRGAYGYTF.

There are a few counts of this clone. This rearrangement joins TRBV20-1 to TRBJ2-3, with D perhaps matching TRBD1 (6 bases). This CDR3 region has 11 residues. Germline values: CDR1 DFQATT, CDR2 SNEGSKA (reference sequence). In DNA, the CDR3 is TGCAGGACAGGTAGCACAGATACGCAGTATTTT. It encodes CRTGSTDTQYF.

Comments on this clone: A junction boundary mismatches the germline segment, possibly from a read error. The chain combines TRBV14 with TRBJ1-3; D unresolved. In germline, CDR1 is SGHDN, CDR2 FVKESK. The CDR3 loop spans 14 amino acids. CDR3 coding DNA: TGTGCCAGCAGCCAAGATCTTAAGGGAAACGCCATATATTTT. This gives the protein CASSQDLKGNAIYF.

V is TRBV9 and J is TRBJ2-2, with D perhaps matching TRBD2 (7 bases). The V end was cut by 6 bases, the J end by 1 base, with 13 bases between. This CDR3 contains 15 residues. Per the germline V gene, CDR1 is SGDLS and CDR2 is YYNGEE. Here the CDR3 DNA reads TGTGCCAGCACCCCGGGGGGCATGAACACCGGGGAGCTGTTTTTT. Its translation is CASTPGGMNTGELFF.

Turning to this clone: This may be a read error: a much more frequent sequence differs by one nucleotide. The genes are TRBV4-1 and TRBJ2-1, with a weak D call TRBD2 (6 bases). The CDR3 extends over 15 amino acids. Germline assignment: CDR1 MGHRA and CDR2 YSYEKL. The CDR3 DNA follows: TGCGTCAGCAGGGAGGTTCGGGGATTAGGCAATGAGCAGTTCTTC. Protein product: CVSREVRGLGNEQFF.

V is TRBV29-1 and J is TRBJ2-1; 7 bases fit TRBD2. The CDR3 contains 16 residues. Trimming at V came to 0 bases and at J to 5 bases, leaving 10 bases not matched to a gene. Germline V lookup: CDR1 SQVTM, CDR2 ANQGSEA. CDR3 sequence reads: CSVEDGLAVFNNEQFF. The CDR3 DNA is TGCAGCGTTGAAGATGGGCTAGCGGTTTTCAACAATGAGCAGTTCTTC.

This chain joins TRBV2 and TRBJ1-3; unclear D gene. Germline V gives CDR1 SNHLY, CDR2 FYNNEI. Deletions cut 1 base from V and 4 bases from J, with 2 bases between. The CDR3 sequence is 12 residues long. The CDR3: CASSEGGNTIYF. CDR3 nucleotides: TGTGCCAGCAGTGAAGGAGGAAACACCATATATTTT.